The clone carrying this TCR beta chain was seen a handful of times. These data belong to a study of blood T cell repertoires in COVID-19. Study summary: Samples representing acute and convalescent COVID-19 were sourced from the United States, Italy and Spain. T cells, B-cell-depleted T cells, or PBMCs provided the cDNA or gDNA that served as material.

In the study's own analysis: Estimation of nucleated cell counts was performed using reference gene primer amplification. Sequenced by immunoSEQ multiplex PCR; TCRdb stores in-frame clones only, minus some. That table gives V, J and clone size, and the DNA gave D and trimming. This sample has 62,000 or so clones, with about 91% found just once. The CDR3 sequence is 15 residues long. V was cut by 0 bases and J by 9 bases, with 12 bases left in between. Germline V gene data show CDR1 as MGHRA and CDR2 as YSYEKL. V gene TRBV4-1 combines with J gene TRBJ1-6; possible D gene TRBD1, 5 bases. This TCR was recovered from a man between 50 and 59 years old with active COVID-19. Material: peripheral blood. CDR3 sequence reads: CASSQDRGFGSPLHF. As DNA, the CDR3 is TGCGCCAGCAGCCAAGATCGGGGGTTCGGTTCACCCCTCCACTTT.